The 15 T cell receptor beta chains listed next were all sequenced from one sample in a study of blood T cells in healthy people across ages. Sample-barcoded 5' priming and a J-beta primer mix drove a second PCR of 7 to 11 cycles. TCRdb independently ran MiXCR on the 5' RACE reads; one entry per CDR3 protein. This table has 1.5 million to 2 million distinct CDR3 sequences, under 30% appearing once. Material for sequencing was blood. The receptors shown here come from a woman in her twenties or thirties in good health.

The V gene is TRBV20-1, the J gene TRBJ2-3, with D unresolved. V was trimmed by 0 bases and J by 4 bases, leaving 8 bases between them. Germline V CDR1 and CDR2: DFQATT, SNEGSKA (reference sequence). This CDR3 has 13 amino acids. The CDR3: CSARDRPSDTQYF. The CDR3 DNA is TGCAGTGCTAGAGATCGGCCTTCAGATACGCAGTATTTT.

As to this clonotype: An end of the junction does not agree with germline; a read error may underlie this. This rearrangement joins TRBV12-3 or TRBV12-4 to TRBJ1-6; D gene uncertain. The CDR3 runs 17 residues. CDR3 sequence (DNA): TGTGCCAGCAGTCCGAGGGCCGGAAGCTCCTATAATTCACTCCTCCACTTT. As protein: CASSPRAGSSYNSLLHF.

The J gene is TRBJ2-7, the V gene TRBV20-1; 10 positions agree with TRBD1. Germline lookup yields CDR1 DFQATT and CDR2 SNEGSKA (reference sequence). The V and J ends lost 3 bases and 2 bases, in that order; junction bases with no gene match: 4. CDR3 size: 14 residues. Written as DNA, the CDR3 is TGCAGTGCTAGGCCCGGGACAGGGGCCTACGAGCAGTACTTC. Translation: CSARPGTGAYEQYF.

In this sample, this clonotype turned up many times. The chain combines TRBV5-1 with TRBJ1-2; 8 nucleotides agree with TRBD1. The CDR3 spans 16 residues. Germline CDR1 is SGHRS and CDR2 is YFSETQ. After removal of 6 bases from V and 3 bases from J, the junction contained 13 bases not matched to a gene. DNA of the CDR3: TGCGCCAGCACCCCCTATTCAGGGGGCGCGGACTATGGCTACACCTTC. Protein: CASTPYSGGADYGYTF.

This clonotype was found a few times. The genes are TRBV7-3 and TRBJ2-2; D is perhaps TRBD2 (7 bases). Germline-derived CDR1 and CDR2 are SGHTA and FQGTGA. Trimming stripped 1 base from V and 2 bases from J, with 14 bases between. The CDR3 has 17 amino acids. The CDR3 is CASSLMGGGPNTGELFF. The CDR3 nucleotides read TGTGCCAGCAGCTTAATGGGCGGGGGCCCCAACACCGGGGAGCTGTTTTTT.

This clonotype was seen at least ten times. The V call is TRBV6-2 or TRBV6-3, the J call TRBJ1-5, with D perhaps matching TRBD1 (6 bases). Trimming stripped 5 bases from V and 5 bases from J, with 19 bases between. The CDR3 extends over 16 amino acids. Germline CDR1 reads MNHEY; CDR2 reads SVGEGT. DNA for the CDR3: TGTGCCAGCAGTGATGGACGTTACCACAGGGATCAGCCCCAGCATTTT. It specifies CASSDGRYHRDQPQHF.

This clonotype was seen ten or more times. The chain joins TRBV6-6 to TRBJ2-7, with D perhaps TRBD1 (5 bases). The germline V and J ends were trimmed by 7 bases and 0 bases, with 16 bases remaining between them. Per the germline V gene, CDR1 is MNHNY and CDR2 is SVGAGI (reference sequence). This CDR3 is 15 amino acids long. CDR3 residues: CASTQGLGSSYEQYF. CDR3 bases: TGTGCCAGCACGCAGGGCCTGGGAAGCTCCTACGAGCAGTACTTC.

This clonotype was observed at least ten times. V is TRBV24-1 and J is TRBJ2-1; D uncertain. V gave up 2 bases and J gave up 5 bases, with 0 bases separating them. The germline V gene has CDR1 KGHDR and CDR2 SFDVKD. The CDR3 spans 11 residues. CDR3: CATSDYNEQFF. The DNA for the CDR3 is TGTGCCACCAGTGATTACAATGAGCAGTTCTTC.

The V call is TRBV30, the J call TRBJ2-1; D possibly corresponds to TRBD2 (7 bases). The germline V gene has CDR1 GTSNPN and CDR2 SVGIG (reference sequence). CDR3 length: 14 amino acids. Trimming took 3 bases from V and 9 from J, leaving 18 bases between them. CDR3: CAWSGTGPGGEQFF. In DNA form, the CDR3 reads TGTGCCTGGAGCGGTACAGGGCCGGGGGGTGAGCAGTTCTTC.

The genes are TRBV9 and TRBJ2-7, with TRBD2 as a possible D gene (5 bases). This CDR3 spans 14 amino acids. Germline values: CDR1 SGDLS, CDR2 YYNGEE. Between the trimmed V and J ends, which lost 0 bases and 7 bases, there was a span of 14 bases. In nucleotides, the CDR3 is TGTGCCAGCAGCGTAGTTTCTAGCTCGGGTGAGCAGTACTTC. Its translation is CASSVVSSSGEQYF.

This clonotype turned up a few times. V gene TRBV6-1 combines with J gene TRBJ2-1; 10 nucleotides agree with TRBD1. Per germline, CDR1 MNHNS and CDR2 SASEGT. This CDR3 spans 18 amino acids. The junction had 16 bases not matched to a gene; V was cut back by 7 bases and J by 4 bases. CDR3 amino acids: CASIATGGSRGTYNEQFF. The CDR3 DNA sequence: TGTGCCAGCATAGCGACAGGGGGCTCGCGGGGGACTTACAATGAGCAGTTCTTC.

This CDR3 reads CASSRDRREYGYTF. For the CDR3, the DNA is TGTGCCAGCAGTCGGGACAGGAGGGAATATGGCTACACCTTC. The chain combines TRBV12-3 or TRBV12-4 with TRBJ1-2, with 8 bases fitting TRBD1. V lost 5 bases to trimming and J lost 5 bases; unmatched junction nucleotides: 7. This CDR3 comprises 14 residues.

On this clonotype itself: Possible read error: a much larger clone is one base away. This CDR3 reads CASSSPSSGRAYEQFF. CDR3 DNA sequence: TGTGCCAGCAGTTCTCCCTCTAGCGGGAGGGCCTACGAGCAGTTCTTC. The chain combines TRBV6-5 with TRBJ2-1, with TRBD2 matching 12 bases. The CDR3 has 16 amino acids. V was pared by 4 bases and J by 10 bases, with 11 bases of the junction left unmatched. Looked up from germline, CDR1 is MNHEY and CDR2 is SVGAGI.

Comments on this clonotype: Possible read error: a much larger clone is one base away. V is TRBV28 and J is TRBJ2-7, with D perhaps assigned TRBD1 or TRBD2 (5 bases each). The CDR3 loop spans 14 amino acids. CDR1 and CDR2 (germline): MDHEN, SYDVKM. CDR3 coding DNA: TGTGCCAGCAGGGGGGACGGGGCTTCCTGCGAGCAGTACTTC. The encoded protein is CASRGDGASCEQYF.

This clonotype was recorded a few times. The V gene is TRBV7-9, the J gene TRBJ1-2; maybe TRBD1 (5 bases). CDR3 length: 15 residues. V dropped 5 bases and J dropped 1 base, with 14 bases sitting between them. Looked up from germline, CDR1 is SEHNR and CDR2 is FQNEAQ (reference sequence). Here the CDR3 reads CASSVGTAVNYGYTF. The CDR3 DNA follows: TGTGCCAGCAGCGTGGGGACCGCCGTTAACTATGGCTACACCTTC.